What follows are 27 T cell receptor beta chains derived from one specimen sequenced in a study of T cell repertoires in cytomegalovirus infection. TCRdb used MiXCR to reprocess the reads, holding one entry per CDR3 protein. Altogether around 770,000 distinct CDR3 sequences are present, just under 30% being singletons, with the ten largest covering about an eighth. Their specific antigens are unknown. Sequenced material: cultured CD8+ T cells from PBMCs, taken from culture after CMV antigen stimulation. These receptors all stem from a human donor in good health (CMV status not recorded). Some clones in this sample may be carry-over from other donors' samples.

The chain uses TRBV11-2 and TRBJ1-1; 8 bases line up with TRBD1. V lost 3 bases and J lost 1; bases outside the gene matches: 10. CDR3 length: 17 amino acids. CDR1 is SGHAT, CDR2 FQNNGV, per germline. DNA for the CDR3: TGTGCCAGCAGCTTCTCCGGGACAGGCAGGAGGAACACTGAAGCTTTCTTT. This encodes CASSFSGTGRRNTEAFF.

This clonotype was recorded many times. The V gene is TRBV7-2, the J gene TRBJ1-2; D is unclear. The CDR3 consists of 13 residues. Looked up from germline, CDR1 is SGHTA and CDR2 is FQGNSA. V lost 1 base and J lost 5, with 8 bases in between. The CDR3 spells CASSLEDGYGYTF. The CDR3 DNA sequence: TGTGCCAGCAGCTTAGAAGACGGATATGGCTACACCTTC.

This clonotype was observed a handful of times. The chain joins TRBV4-3 to TRBJ2-5; D is undetermined. The CDR3 extends over 13 amino acids. Trimming pared 0 bases from V and 5 bases from J, leaving 7 bases between. Germline V gene sequence: CDR1 LGHNA, CDR2 YSLEER. The CDR3 sequence is CASSQEVGETQYF. CDR3 DNA sequence: TGCGCCAGCAGCCAAGAGGTCGGGGAGACCCAGTACTTC.

This clonotype was observed many times. The rearrangement uses TRBV7-2 and TRBJ2-2, with D possibly TRBD2 on 6 matching bases. V was pared by 8 bases and J by 5 bases, with 9 bases between. This CDR3 region has 12 residues. CDR1 is SGHTA, CDR2 FQGNSA, per germline. The CDR3 DNA reads as TGTGCCAGCGGGGGGTGGACCGGGGAGCTGTTTTTT. Its protein product is CASGGWTGELFF.

This clonotype was picked up many times. CDR3 coding DNA: TGTGCCAGCAGACCCGGGACAGGGGGCACTGAAGCTTTCTTT. Its translation: CASRPGTGGTEAFF. The rearrangement joins TRBV6-1 to TRBJ1-1, with TRBD1 matching 11 bases. This CDR3 is 14 amino acids long. Per the germline V gene, CDR1 is MNHNS and CDR2 is SASEGT. Germline trimming cut 6 bases from V and 4 bases from J; bases unmatched to any gene: 4.

Only a few counts were recorded for this clonotype. The rearrangement joins TRBV4-1 to TRBJ1-4; perhaps TRBD1 as D (5 bases). V was pared by 1 base and J by 8 bases, with 14 bases between. From germline, CDR1 is MGHRA and CDR2 YSYEKL. This CDR3 comprises 15 residues. DNA for the CDR3: TGCGCCAGCAGCCAAGCAAGGGGCGATTGGGAAAAACTGTTTTTT. Translation: CASSQARGDWEKLFF.

This clonotype has more than one count but fewer than ten. The chain recombines TRBV20-1 with TRBJ2-7; the D gene is possibly TRBD1 (6 bases). Trimming removed 6 bases at V and 3 bases at J, with 9 bases between. The germline V gene has CDR1 DFQATT and CDR2 SNEGSKA (reference sequence). The CDR3 consists of 11 residues. The CDR3 spells CSAPRGYEQYF. Written as DNA, the CDR3 is TGCAGTGCCCCCAGGGGCTACGAGCAGTACTTC.

This clonotype has a handful of counts. The gene calls are TRBV6-1 and TRBJ1-6; D unresolved. CDR1 is MNHNS and CDR2 is SASEGT in the germline V gene. The length of the CDR3 is 16 residues. Trimming shortened V by 3 bases and J by 5 bases, and 14 bases separated the two germline ends. Written as DNA, the CDR3 is TGTGCCAGCAGTGAGACTTTTCGTCACAATAATTCACCCCTCCACTTT. Its translation is CASSETFRHNNSPLHF.

J is TRBJ2-4 and V is TRBV11-2; 7 bases fit TRBD1. This CDR3 is 16 amino acids long. Germline lookup yields CDR1 SGHAT and CDR2 FQNNGV. V lost 4 bases and J lost 3; bases outside the gene matches: 9. The CDR3 loop reads CASSSRQGWDKNIQYF. The CDR3 bases are TGTGCCAGCAGCTCTAGACAGGGTTGGGACAAAAACATTCAGTACTTC.

This clonotype turned up a few times. The genes are TRBV27 and TRBJ2-3; no reliable D call. CDR3 length equals 14 residues. The V and J ends lost 4 bases and 2 bases respectively, with 10 bases between them. The germline V gene encodes CDR1 MNHEY and CDR2 SMNVEV (reference sequence). CDR3 nucleotide sequence: TGTGCCAGCAGTTCCATACCCCTCACAGATACGCAGTATTTT. Translating it yields CASSSIPLTDTQYF.

The rearrangement joins TRBV29-1 to TRBJ2-7; D unclear. This CDR3 is 14 amino acids long. CDR1 is SQVTM, CDR2 ANQGSEA, per germline. The ends were cut back, 4 bases at V and 2 bases at J, with 15 bases in the middle. The CDR3, as DNA: TGCAGCGTTGTTCCCCGGCAGCCCCCCTACGAGCAGTACTTC. Protein: CSVVPRQPPYEQYF.

V is TRBV6-5 and J is TRBJ2-3, with 9 nucleotides matching TRBD2. Germline V gives CDR1 MNHEY, CDR2 SVGAGI. The CDR3 totals 16 residues. V dropped 2 bases and J dropped 3; count of bases not matched to a gene: 6. Here the CDR3 DNA reads TGTGCCAGCAGTTACGCCCCTAGCGGGGTGACAGATACGCAGTATTTT. This sequence encodes CASSYAPSGVTDTQYF.

This clonotype was detected only a few times. The genes are TRBV6-1 and TRBJ2-3, with TRBD2 identical over 7 bases. The CDR3 has 13 amino acids. The V gene end was trimmed by 9 bases and the J gene end by 6 bases; junction bases not matched to a gene: 9. Germline CDR1 and CDR2: MNHNS and SASEGT. CDR3 bases: TGTGCCAGTTCGGGGGGTGCCGTCGATACGCAGTATTTT. Its translation: CASSGGAVDTQYF.

CDR3 sequence (DNA): TGTGCCAGCAGTTTAGGTGGCGTGCCCTCCTATAATTCACCCCTCCACTTT. Translated: CASSLGGVPSYNSPLHF. The chain recombines TRBV12-3 or TRBV12-4 with TRBJ1-6; no clear D gene. V lost 1 base and J lost 0, with 10 bases in between. The CDR3 contains 17 residues.

J is TRBJ2-2 and V is TRBV7-2; D is unresolved. Trimming stripped 10 bases from V and 3 bases from J, with 12 bases between. The CDR3 contains 13 residues. The germline CDR1 and CDR2 sequences are SGHTA and FQGNSA. The DNA of the CDR3 is TGTGCCACCGAGGCCCCCCACACCGGGGAGCTGTTTTTT. Translation gives CATEAPHTGELFF.

This clonotype was counted only a few times. The rearrangement uses TRBV7-9 and TRBJ1-1; D is perhaps TRBD1 (5 bases). The germline V and J ends were trimmed by 8 bases and 1 base, with 14 bases remaining between them. The CDR3 has 14 residues. Germline CDR1 reads SEHNR; CDR2 reads FQNEAQ (reference sequence). This chain's CDR3 is CASRGGHGNTEAFF. The CDR3 DNA reads as TGTGCCAGCCGAGGAGGACATGGGAACACTGAAGCTTTCTTT. Full variable domain (remainder filled in from reference TRBV7-9 and TRBJ1-1): DTGVSQNPRHKITKRGQNVTFRCDPISEHNRLYWYRQTLGQGPEFLTYFQNEAQLEKSRLLSDRFSAERPKGSFSTLEIQRTEQGDSAMYLCASRGGHGNTEAFFGQGTRLTVV.

The chain couples TRBV9 to TRBJ1-3; TRBD1 is a possible D gene (6 bases). Germline V gives CDR1 SGDLS, CDR2 YYNGEE. This CDR3 is 15 amino acids long. The V end was cut by 3 bases, the J end by 0 bases, with 10 bases between. This chain's CDR3 is CASSAQGTSGNTIYF. As DNA, the CDR3 is TGTGCCAGCAGCGCACAGGGTACCTCTGGAAACACCATATATTTT.

This clonotype was counted between two and nine times. The V and J genes are TRBV5-1 and TRBJ2-3; D is ambiguous. This CDR3 comprises 12 residues. Per germline, CDR1 SGHRS and CDR2 YFSETQ. V dropped 2 bases and J dropped 4 bases, with 5 bases sitting between them. The CDR3 protein is CASSFNSDTQYF. CDR3 DNA sequence: TGCGCCAGCAGCTTTAACTCAGATACGCAGTATTTT.

The rearrangement links TRBV23-1 to TRBJ1-1; weak D call: TRBD1 (6 bases). TRBV23-1 is given ORF status, its function remaining uncertain. V was pared by 5 bases and J by 0 bases, with 10 bases between. The CDR3 is 14 residues long. The CDR3 region is CASSFDRLNTEAFF. CDR3 DNA sequence: TGCGCCAGCAGTTTCGACAGGTTGAACACTGAAGCTTTCTTT.

The V and J genes are TRBV25-1 and TRBJ2-2; no firm D call. The CDR3 length is 13 residues. The germline gives CDR1 MGHDK, CDR2 SYGVNS. The germline V and J ends were trimmed by 6 bases and 0 bases, with 5 bases remaining between them. The CDR3 sequence is CASRDANTGELFF. The CDR3 region has the DNA TGTGCCAGCAGGGATGCGAACACCGGGGAGCTGTTTTTT.

This clonotype has more than one count but fewer than ten. This chain joins TRBV20-1 and TRBJ1-1, with 7 bases identical to TRBD1. J was trimmed by 4 bases and V by 0 bases; bases with no gene match: 5. The CDR3 has 14 amino acids. CDR1 and CDR2 from the germline V gene are DFQATT and SNEGSKA (reference sequence). CDR3 amino acids: CSAREDRDFTEAFF. In DNA form, the CDR3 reads TGCAGTGCTAGAGAAGACAGGGATTTCACTGAAGCTTTCTTT.

The chain uses TRBV27 and TRBJ1-5; TRBD1 might be the D (6 bases). This CDR3 contains 14 residues. The ends were cut back, 7 bases at V and 6 bases at J, with 16 bases in the middle. Germline V gives CDR1 MNHEY, CDR2 SMNVEV (reference sequence). Written as DNA, the CDR3 is TGTGCCAGCACCAGGGGCGGCGGGGGTCAGCCCCAGCATTTT. It encodes CASTRGGGGQPQHF.

This chain uses TRBV6-4 with TRBJ1-1; D perhaps matches TRBD1 (6 bases). Germline CDR1 and CDR2: MRHNA and SNTAGT. The CDR3 contains 15 residues. V shed 6 bases and J shed 1 base, with 15 bases lying between them. The CDR3 nucleotides are TGTGCCAGCAGACCTGCGGGGGGCGAGAACACTGAAGCTTTCTTT. Translated: CASRPAGGENTEAFF.

The sample holds a few counts of this clonotype. The rearrangement uses TRBV7-6 and TRBJ1-6, with 9 bases matching TRBD1. CDR1 is SGHVS and CDR2 is FNYEAQ in the germline V gene. The CDR3 runs to 17 residues. The J segment lost 6 bases and the V segment lost 5 bases, leaving 11 bases of the junction unmatched. The CDR3 region is CASSASFSQGANSPLHF. Here the CDR3 DNA reads TGTGCCAGCAGCGCTTCCTTTTCACAGGGGGCTAATTCACCCCTCCACTTT.

V gene TRBV2 combines with J gene TRBJ2-1; D perhaps matches TRBD2 (6 bases). The V and J ends lost 2 bases and 0 bases respectively, with 11 bases between them. CDR3 length equals 16 residues. Germline lookup yields CDR1 SNHLY and CDR2 FYNNEI. The CDR3 spells CASSESLAVSYNEQFF. The CDR3 bases are TGTGCCAGCAGTGAATCCTTAGCGGTCTCCTACAATGAGCAGTTCTTC.

This clonotype occurred a few times. This chain joins TRBV20-1 and TRBJ1-5; a weak D match, TRBD1 (5 bases). The germline V gene has CDR1 DFQATT and CDR2 SNEGSKA (reference sequence). The ends were cut back, 5 bases at V and 1 base at J, with 12 bases in the middle. This CDR3 region has 14 residues. CDR3 residues: CSAWTRDSNQPQHF. For the CDR3, the DNA is TGCAGTGCTTGGACCCGGGACAGCAATCAGCCCCAGCATTTT.

In this sample, this clonotype turned up many times. The chain links TRBV6-2 or TRBV6-3 to TRBJ2-2, with D uncertain. The CDR3 spans 11 residues. Germline CDR1 and CDR2: MNHEY and SVGEGT. The V end was cut by 4 bases, the J end by 7 bases, with 4 bases between. This chain's CDR3 is CASSFYGELFF. The CDR3 nucleotides are TGTGCCAGCAGTTTCTACGGGGAGCTGTTTTTT.